What follows is one TCR beta chain and its context. In this sample, this clone turned up a few times. Its antigen specificity is not known. Per-base quality was not reported, and no clone a single base away is much larger than it. Libraries were constructed by the immunoSEQ multiplex PCR assay. For the multiplex PCR, a mixture combining 60 forward primers for TCR Vbeta segments and 13 reverse primers for TCR Jbeta segments was used. The CDR3 region of rearranged TCR beta genes was amplified from genomic DNA by a multiplex PCR assay. Amplified TCR beta libraries were sequenced as 87-base-pair reads on the Illumina HiSeq System. Per the source publication's procedure: Across the 666 repertoires, a later analysis counted 80 million or so unique TCR beta chains, approximately 12 million of which were shared by at least two donors. Raw reads were error-corrected and collapsed into unique sequences with a nearest-neighbor algorithm that merged closely related sequences to remove PCR and sequencing errors. Alignment of CDR3 sequences to IMGT reference sequences was used to assign V, D and J gene segments. For a sequence to be retained, a match of at least six nucleotides was required to both a V gene segment and a J gene segment. A rearrangement was called productive if the CDR3 had no stop codons and remained in frame with V and J, and every other rearrangement was called non-productive. Following IMGT convention, CDR3 was defined as the stretch from the second conserved V-encoded cysteine to the conserved J-encoded phenylalanine. Sequences without an unambiguous match to a single V gene segment were excluded from the earlier analysis of 450 to 650 of the donors. An earlier analysis of some 610 of the donors called V segments functional above 56.7% productive rearrangements and segregating when the between-donor standard deviation exceeded 5%. A statistical classification framework was built to diagnose cytomegalovirus status from the catalog of TCR beta chain sequences. A later analysis assigned V and J genes by comparing TCR nucleotide sequences with IMGT/GENE-DB human TR gene sequences. The TCRdist pipeline was used in a later analysis to assign CDR3 sequences and most-parsimonious VDJ recombination scenarios. In a later analysis, each TCR beta chain was defined by its CDR3 amino acid sequence together with its V-gene family, and reads lacking a unique V-gene family were excluded. A later analysis removed 600 or so highly shared, low-generation-probability nucleotide sequences to deal with suspected cross-contamination and a sequencing artifact. In a later analysis, a clonal expansion index for each public chain was calculated from normalized within-repertoire ranks of inferred template counts. In a later analysis, generation probabilities were computed using a VDJ recombination model fitted to out-of-frame rearrangements, and the results were checked against IGoR. In a later analysis, TCR-TCR, TCR-HLA and TCR-CMV co-occurrence was scored with hypergeometric tests, and a repertoire-size bias correction was applied to TCR pairs. In a later analysis, false discovery rates were estimated by permuting HLA or CMV assignments 20 times. A later analysis grouped co-occurring TCRs with DBSCAN, adding TCRdist sequence similarity when clustering within HLA-allele-positive subsets. Repertoires with fewer than 30,000 or more than 120,000 public chains were left out of co-occurrence clustering, as were five repertoires with anomalous nucleotide sharing. The table comes from immuneACCESS by way of TCRdb, which keeps in-frame sequences with V and J called. Part of the clones is missing from these tables; in studies checked, under half for an unresolved V gene and the rest for unknown reasons. V, J and clone size were drawn from that table, and D and trimming were deduced from the DNA. The table for this sample lists approximately 140,000 clones; approximately 73% of them were counted only once. The ten largest account for approximately 1.6% of the sample.

The cohort was made up of about 670 healthy bone marrow donors. At the time of sampling, all cohort members were nominally healthy, though unrecorded immune exposures were likely present. The donor was CMV seronegative and was included in the group of 352 seronegative cohort members. Each donor provided a peripheral blood sample, and peripheral blood mononuclear cells were used for TCR beta sequencing. The Qiagen DNeasy Blood Extraction Kit was used to extract genomic DNA from the blood cell samples. The data are from a study of cytomegalovirus exposure and HLA in healthy donors (dated by TCRdb to 2016 to 2017). The study in broad terms: An earlier analysis of some 500 of the donors reported approximately 290 Gb of sequence data and about 100 million unique TCR beta sequences from about 179 million T cells. An early release covering around 630 HLA-typed donors comprised about 300 gigabases of sequencing data and tens of millions of unique TCR sequences. The genetic ancestry cluster associated with self-reported Caucasian donors included 65% to 90% of the approximately 410 genotyped donors. The study aimed to test whether signatures of past pathogen exposure could be identified by cataloging public T cell receptors. The T cell repertoires of 700 or so subjects were profiled by immunosequencing and related to cytomegalovirus serostatus. A separate validation cohort of approximately 120 different subjects was used in addition to the 666-subject first cohort. To predict cytomegalovirus infection status, the study combined high-throughput TCR immunosequencing, statistical association of individual TCRs with disease status, and machine learning. In a later analysis, previously published TCR beta repertoires from 550 to 700 donors were re-analyzed and high-resolution HLA genotyping was added so that TCR occurrence patterns could be studied. The later analysis used no new phenotypic data to find candidate immune exposures, relying instead on TCR beta sequences and their occurrence across donors. In an earlier analysis of a few hundred of the donors, high-throughput TCR beta sequencing was used to judge whether each TCR beta V gene segment behaved as functional or pseudogenic. Donor age, sex, ethnicity and CMV serostatus were compiled together with the repertoire data. Genome-wide SNP genotypes for about 60% of the roughly 700 donors were used in a later genetic analysis, which treated that subset as a discovery cohort. All discovery cohort repertoires had been generated using a single sequencing platform. HLA typing included class I and class II loci at four-digit resolution. Typing coverage varied by locus: roughly 629-640 donors for A, B, C, DRB1 and DQB1; some 520 for DQA1; about 600 for DPA1; fewer than 480 for DPB1. Roughly five DR-DQ haplotypes were handled as single units for association and clustering because linkage in the cohort was strong. On average, roughly 250,000 unique TCR beta nucleotide sequences were sequenced per donor among some 420 genotyped donors of the cohort, with roughly 18% of those sequences being non-productive.

CDR3 length: 11 amino acids, cysteine to phenylalanine. This entry keeps only the CDR3 DNA: 33 bases, framed from base 1. CDR1 and CDR2, looked up from the germline V gene, are SNHLY and FYNNEI. Cut back by 7 bases and 7 bases, the V and J ends lie 10 bases apart. The paper's findings and limits, for the study overall: The 87-base-pair reads could not distinguish some IMGT-functional V segments, including TRBV6-2 and TRBV6-3, so those segments were excluded. Because HLA typing was unavailable for some donors at each locus, only the typed subset was used in association tests. For the cohort, immune exposure information was limited to CMV serostatus. A further reported finding was that TCR beta sequences accurately predicted the HLA-A and HLA-B alleles for most subjects in the first cohort. The authors suggested that the approach could potentially be generalized to other disease states and immunological phenotypes. When HLA alleles, especially DR and DQ, strongly co-occurred, attributing TCR associations to individual alleles was difficult. V-gene and J-gene trimming of TCR beta chains was associated with a missense DCLRE1C variant in a later genetic analysis, and the association was replicated in an independent cohort. A cluster of highly shared sequence variants was judged likely to represent a technical artifact of the sequencing pipeline. Roughly uniform sequencing depth across donors was assumed in presence/absence analyses, although this assumption may not hold. A few of the identified cytomegalovirus-associated TCR beta chains were confirmed in vitro to be specific for cytomegalovirus antigens. According to a later analysis, most CMV-associated TCR beta chains appeared to be HLA-restricted, and the HLA associations seemed to be driven largely by CMV exposure. According to a later analysis, parvovirus B19, influenza, CMV and Epstein-Barr virus appeared linked to several top co-occurrence clusters. While some public TCRs were present in many individuals, most TCR sequences turned up only very rarely across donors. In this cohort, only TCR beta chains were sequenced, and detectable features were limited by the absence of alpha or paired-chain data. At a false discovery rate of 0.05, a later analysis linked 16,000 or so TCR beta sequences to specific HLA alleles. Broadly in line with IMGT annotations, most TCR beta V segments showed up in productive rearrangements about 87% or about 30% of the time in an earlier analysis of 450 to 750 of the donors. Correlated functional status among segregating V segments might reflect linkage disequilibrium, but an unknown experimental factor could not be ruled out. The earlier analysis of some 540 of the donors excluded 15 to 20 rarely observed V segments, including chromosome 9 orphons, because counts were too low. A later analysis found that HLA-associated TCR beta chains were more clonally expanded and had lower generation probabilities than equally common non-associated chains. Compared with the approximately 710-donor mean, donors in an Asian-associated ancestry cluster had fewer N-insertions in productive TCRs, according to a later genetic analysis. In a later analysis, TCR association rates were found to vary across HLA loci, with the most associated TCRs seen for DRB1 alleles and the fewest for HLA-C alleles. Cytomegalovirus status was reported to be diagnosed by the classifier with high specificity and sensitivity in both the original and validation cohorts. In the study, about 150 TCR beta chains were listed as associated with cytomegalovirus.

This chain is built from TRBV2 and TRBJ1-2; there is no confident call for the D gene. This TCR derives from a woman aged 18-29 years in good health and CMV-seronegative. Sequenced sample: PBMCs. In nucleotide form, the sequence is TGTGCCAGCACCTTTCACGGTGGCTACACCTTC. Its product reads: CASTFHGGYTF.